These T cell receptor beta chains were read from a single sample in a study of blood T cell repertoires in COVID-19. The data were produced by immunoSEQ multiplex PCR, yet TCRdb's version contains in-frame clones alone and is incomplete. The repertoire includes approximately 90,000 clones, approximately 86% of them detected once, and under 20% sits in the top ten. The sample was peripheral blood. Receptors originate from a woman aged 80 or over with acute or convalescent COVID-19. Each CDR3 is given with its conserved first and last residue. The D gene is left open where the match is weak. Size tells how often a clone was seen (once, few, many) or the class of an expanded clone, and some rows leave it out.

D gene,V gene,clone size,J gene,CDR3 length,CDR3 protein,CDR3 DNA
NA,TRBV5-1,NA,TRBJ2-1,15,CASSLVASSYNEQFF,TGCGCCAGCAGCTTGGTAGCCAGCTCCTACAATGAGCAGTTCTTC
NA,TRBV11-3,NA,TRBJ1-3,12,CASRSAGNTIYF,TGTGCCAGCAGATCGGCTGGAAACACCATATATTTT
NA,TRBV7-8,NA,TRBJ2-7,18,CASSLPTDSRGSSYEQYF,TGTGCCAGCAGCTTACCAACCGACTCCAGGGGTAGCTCCTACGAGCAGTACTTC
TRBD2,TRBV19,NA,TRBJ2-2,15,CASHPGLAKAGELFF,TGTGCCAGTCATCCGGGACTAGCGAAGGCCGGGGAGCTGTTTTTT
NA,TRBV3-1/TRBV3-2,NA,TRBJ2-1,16,CASSQEDPGVNNEQFF,TGTGCCAGCAGCCAAGAGGACCCGGGGGTCAACAATGAGCAGTTCTTC
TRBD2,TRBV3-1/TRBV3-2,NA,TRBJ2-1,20,CASSPSGTSGGQRSYNEQFF,TGTGCCAGCAGTCCAAGCGGGACTAGCGGGGGGCAACGCTCCTACAATGAGCAGTTCTTC
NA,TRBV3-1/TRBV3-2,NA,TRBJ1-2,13,CASSQVSGSGYTF,TGTGCCAGCAGCCAAGTCTCTGGCAGTGGCTACACCTTC
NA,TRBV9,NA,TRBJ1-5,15,CASSARRGFNQPQHF,TGTGCCAGCAGCGCCCGAAGGGGATTCAATCAGCCCCAGCATTTT
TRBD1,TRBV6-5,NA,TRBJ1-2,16,CASSYSAGQGIYGYTF,TGTGCCAGCAGTTACTCGGCGGGACAGGGCATTTATGGCTACACCTTC
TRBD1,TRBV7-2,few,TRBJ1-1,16,CASSLAGTGANTEAFF,TGTGCCAGCAGCTTAGCGGGGACAGGGGCGAACACTGAAGCTTTCTTT
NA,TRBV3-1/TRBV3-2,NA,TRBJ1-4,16,CASSQDRGGTNEKLFF,TGTGCCAGCAGCCAAGATAGGGGTGGCACTAATGAAAAACTGTTTTTT
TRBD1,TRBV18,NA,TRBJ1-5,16,CASSPVAGGLTEPQHF,TGTGCCAGCTCACCAGTGGCAGGGGGCCTGACGGAGCCCCAGCATTTT
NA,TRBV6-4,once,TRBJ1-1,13,CASRLKSNTEAFF,TGTGCCAGCAGACTGAAGTCGAACACTGAAGCTTTCTTT
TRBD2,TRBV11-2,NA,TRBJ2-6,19,CASSLRAGGLDAGANVLTF,TGTGCCAGCAGCTTACGAGCGGGGGGGCTAGACGCTGGGGCCAACGTCCTGACTTTC
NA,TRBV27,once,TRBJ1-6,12,CASSYSNSPLHF,TGTGCCAGCAGTTATTCAAATTCACCCCTCCACTTT
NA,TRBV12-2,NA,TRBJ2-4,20,CASRWTEPRRGSWVKNIQYF,TGTGCAAGTCGCTGGACCGAGCCGAGACGTGGGAGTTGGGTCAAAAACATTCAGTACTTT
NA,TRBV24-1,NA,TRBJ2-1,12,CATTDGYNEQFF,TGTGCCACCACTGACGGGTACAATGAGCAGTTCTTC
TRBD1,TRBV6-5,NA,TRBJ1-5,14,CASRSGQGIQPQHF,TGTGCCAGCAGGAGCGGACAGGGGATCCAGCCCCAGCATTTT